The source of this TCR beta chain is a study of CD8 T cells in Susac syndrome. The CDR3 is 12 residues long. CDR1 SEHNR and CDR2 FQNEAQ come from the germline V gene (reference sequence). V was pared by 11 bases and J by 5 bases, with 15 bases between. A quantity of about 0.5 to 1 ug RNA underwent reverse transcription using random hexamers. TCRdb used MiXCR to reprocess the immunoSEQ multiplex PCR reads, holding one entry per CDR3 protein. Of 40,000 to 60,000 distinct CDR3 sequences listed, roughly 93% are singletons. Material: CD8+ T cells from PBMCs. V and J are TRBV7-9 and TRBJ1-1; the D gene is possibly TRBD1 (5 bases). The clonotype originates from a human donor with multiple sclerosis. The CDR3 nucleotides are TGTGCCTGGGGTGGGGGGGTAACTGAAGCTTTCTTT. Translation gives CAWGGGVTEAFF.